This paragraph covers one TCR beta chain sequence. No antigen is known for it. These data originate in a study of cytotoxic CD8 clonotypes in ibrutinib-treated CLL. Study background: Response samples were taken after a median roughly 12 months of treatment, range 6 to 36. Study findings and constraints: Stable or contracted on treatment, public clonotypes were also uncommon. Clonality correlated strongly with circulating CD8+ T cells and exceeded age-matched healthy donors at baseline.

The CDR3 totals 13 residues. Germline loops: CDR1 MNHEY, CDR2 SMNVEV (reference sequence). V shed 6 bases and J shed 8 bases, with 16 bases lying between them. Method: immunoSEQ multiplex PCR; TCRdb's copy keeps in-frame clones and lacks some. The repertoire consists of approximately 92,000 clones, with over 60% occurring once and the leading ten covering around 24%. The sequencing here drew on PBMCs, taken after 24 months of ibrutinib treatment. The receptor's source is a human donor with chronic lymphocytic leukemia. The V and J genes are TRBV27 and TRBJ1-2, with D possibly TRBD1 on 6 matching bases. The CDR3 DNA is TGTGCCAGCAGAAGGTCAACAGGGTTAGGCTACACCTTC. Translating gives CASRRSTGLGYTF.